This passage covers 30 T cell receptor beta chains from one sample sequenced in a study of STAT5B mutations in CD4+ large granular lymphocyte leukemia (dated by TCRdb to the early 2020s). The library was prepared using the immunoSEQ multiplex PCR assay. The table comes from immuneACCESS by way of TCRdb, which keeps in-frame sequences with V and J called. Part of the clones is missing from these tables; in studies checked, under half for an unresolved V gene and the rest for unknown reasons. This sample holds about 30,000 clones; about 81% were observed only once. In total, the top ten clones hold approximately 3% of the sample. The specimen was CD4+ T cells from blood buffy coats. All receptors derive from a human donor in good health.

J is TRBJ2-1 and V is TRBV19; 9 positions agree with TRBD2. The CDR3 extends over 14 amino acids. Germline CDR1 and CDR2: LNHDA and SQIVND (reference sequence). Trimming at V came to 2 bases and at J to 6 bases, leaving 2 bases not matched to a gene. Here the CDR3 reads CASSILAGINEQFF. CDR3 coding DNA: TGTGCCAGTAGTATACTAGCGGGAATCAATGAGCAGTTCTTC.

J is TRBJ1-2 and V is TRBV30; no firm D call. The CDR3 sequence is 14 residues long. Between the trimmed V and J ends, which lost 0 bases and 6 bases, there was a span of 14 bases. The germline V gene has CDR1 GTSNPN and CDR2 SVGIG (reference sequence). The CDR3 protein is CAWSVGLRRDGYTF. The CDR3 DNA follows: TGTGCCTGGAGTGTAGGTCTTCGTAGAGATGGCTACACCTTC.

This clone was counted once. This chain links TRBV12-5 with TRBJ2-1, with 7 bases lining up with TRBD1. With V trimmed by 2 bases and J by 7 bases, 14 bases remained unmatched. In germline, CDR1 is LGHNT, CDR2 FRNRAP. CDR3 length equals 17 residues. For the CDR3, the DNA is TGTGCTAGTGGTTTGACGCTATGGGGACAGCATGGGAATGAGCAGTTCTTC. Translation: CASGLTLWGQHGNEQFF.

This chain connects TRBV18 to TRBJ2-3; D ambiguous. The CDR3 contains 15 residues. The germline V gene has CDR1 KGHSH and CDR2 LQKENI. V gave up 0 bases and J gave up 3 bases, with 10 bases separating them. The CDR3 region has the DNA TGTGCCAGCTCACCACCCTCATTGGGGACAGATACGCAGTATTTT. Its translation: CASSPPSLGTDTQYF.

The chain recombines TRBV7-2 with TRBJ2-7; the match to TRBD2 covers 8 bases. V lost 1 base and J lost 4; bases outside the gene matches: 3. Germline lookup yields CDR1 SGHTA and CDR2 FQGNSA. CDR3 length: 14 residues. CDR3 sequence reads: CASSLGGRKYEQYF. The CDR3 DNA reads TGTGCCAGCAGCTTAGGCGGGAGGAAATACGAGCAGTACTTC.

There are a few counts of this clone. The V gene is TRBV5-1, the J gene TRBJ2-7; 9 bases are shared with TRBD2. The CDR3 extends over 16 amino acids. V lost 2 bases, J lost 2 bases, and 8 bases stayed unmatched. Looked up from germline, CDR1 is SGHRS and CDR2 is YFSETQ. The CDR3 coding sequence is TGCGCCAGCAGCTTCGGGGCGGCTAGCGGGACCTACGAGCAGTACTTC. As protein: CASSFGAASGTYEQYF.

V usage is TRBV4-3 and J usage is TRBJ2-7; possible D gene TRBD2, 5 bases. The CDR3 sequence is 14 residues long. Germline V gives CDR1 LGHNA, CDR2 YSLEER. V lost 5 bases, J lost 0 bases, and 11 bases lay in between. The CDR3 sequence is CASSLTSGSYEQYF. Written as DNA, the CDR3 is TGCGCCAGCAGCTTAACGAGCGGCTCCTACGAGCAGTACTTC.

The rearrangement uses TRBV27 and TRBJ2-7, with 9 nucleotides matching TRBD2. The CDR3 sequence is 16 residues long. Germline CDR1 reads MNHEY; CDR2 reads SMNVEV (reference sequence). V lost 4 bases and J lost 4; bases outside the gene matches: 11. As DNA, the CDR3 is TGTGCCAGCAGTTATTTTGGAACTAGCGGGCTTTACGAGCAGTACTTC. It is translated as CASSYFGTSGLYEQYF.

The chain uses TRBV10-2 and TRBJ2-1, with 7 bases matching TRBD1. The V gene end was trimmed by 3 bases and the J gene end by 6 bases; junction bases not matched to a gene: 8. Germline V gene lookup returns CDR1 WSHSY and CDR2 SAAADI. This CDR3 region has 15 residues. The CDR3 DNA reads TGCGCCAGCAGTGAATTAAACAGGGGCGTCAATGAGCAGTTCTTC. Its protein is CASSELNRGVNEQFF.

As DNA, the CDR3 is TGTGCCAGTAGTGGGGGGCGGGACCAAGAGACCCAGTACTTC. Translating gives CASSGGRDQETQYF. The chain recombines TRBV19 with TRBJ2-5; the D gene could be TRBD1 or TRBD2 (6 bases each). The V end was cut by 5 bases, the J end by 0 bases, with 10 bases between. Germline CDR1 reads LNHDA; CDR2 reads SQIVND (reference sequence). The CDR3 loop spans 14 amino acids.

The rearrangement uses TRBV11-2 and TRBJ1-6, with a weak D call TRBD1 (6 bases). CDR3 length: 15 residues. V gave up 5 bases and J gave up 8 bases, with 16 bases separating them. Germline CDR1 SGHAT, CDR2 FQNNGV. CDR3 in DNA: TGTGCCAGCAGCAGTGGACAGTTAGTCCATTCACCCCTCCACTTT. Translation: CASSSGQLVHSPLHF.

The chain couples TRBV5-5 to TRBJ1-6; 9 bases align to TRBD1. Unmatched junction bases numbered 6, after V lost 4 bases and J lost 4 bases. Germline assignment: CDR1 SGHKS and CDR2 YYEKEE (reference sequence). This CDR3 has 16 amino acids. The CDR3 loop is CASSATGTGYNSPLHF. The CDR3 DNA is TGTGCCAGCAGCGCCACCGGGACAGGGTATAATTCACCCCTCCACTTT.

The chain recombines TRBV28 with TRBJ2-7; D gene unclear. Deletions cut 6 bases from V and 3 bases from J, with 12 bases between. Germline CDR1 and CDR2: MDHEN and SYDVKM. The length of the CDR3 is 13 residues. The CDR3 DNA reads TGTGCCAGCAGCGCGACCCCCTACTACGAGCAGTACTTC. Its protein product is CASSATPYYEQYF.

The chain employs TRBV6-1 and TRBJ2-5, with 7 bases identical to TRBD1. Germline assignment: CDR1 MNHNS and CDR2 SASEGT. The trim removed 2 bases at V and 2 bases at J, leaving 8 bases unmatched. The CDR3 is 16 residues long. This CDR3 reads CASSERSQGQQETQYF. CDR3 sequence (DNA): TGTGCCAGCAGTGAAAGAAGTCAGGGACAGCAAGAGACCCAGTACTTC.

The chain couples TRBV7-2 to TRBJ1-2; no reliable D call. Per the germline V gene, CDR1 is SGHTA and CDR2 is FQGNSA. The CDR3 runs 12 residues. The V end was cut by 4 bases, the J end by 8 bases, with 11 bases between. Here the CDR3 DNA reads TGTGCCAGCAGCTCTCAGAGGGAGGGCTACACCTTC. Translation gives CASSSQREGYTF.

This clone was picked up a small number of times. V usage is TRBV19 and J usage is TRBJ1-1, with D possibly matching TRBD1 (5 bases). The V gene's germline CDR1 is LNHDA and CDR2 SQIVND (reference sequence). V gave up 0 bases and J gave up 8 bases, with 13 bases separating them. The CDR3 sequence is 14 residues long. The CDR3 sequence is CASSIEFSRAEAFF. The CDR3 coding sequence is TGTGCCAGTAGTATAGAATTCTCCAGGGCCGAAGCTTTCTTT.

This clone has more than one count but fewer than ten. This chain links TRBV19 with TRBJ2-7, with D possibly matching TRBD1 (5 bases). V gave up 3 bases and J gave up 0 bases, with 9 bases separating them. The germline V gene encodes CDR1 LNHDA and CDR2 SQIVND (reference sequence). The CDR3 loop spans 14 amino acids. CDR3 in DNA: TGTGCCAGTAGTATCCTAGGGGCCTCCTACGAGCAGTACTTC. Translation: CASSILGASYEQYF. Full variable domain (remainder filled in from reference TRBV19 and TRBJ2-7): DGGITQSPKYLFRKEGQNVTLSCEQNLNHDAMYWYRQDPGQGLRLIYYSQIVNDFQKGDIAEGYSVSREKKESFPLTVTSAQKNPTAFYLCASSILGASYEQYFGPGTRLTVT.

The chain links TRBV7-9 to TRBJ1-2; TRBD1 agrees at 9 bases. The CDR3 extends over 14 amino acids. The germline CDR1 and CDR2 sequences are SEHNR and FQNEAQ (reference sequence). Trimming cost V 3 bases and J 7 bases; bases outside gene matches: 6. The CDR3: CASSFPTGGGGYTF. CDR3 bases: TGTGCCAGCAGCTTCCCTACAGGGGGCGGTGGCTACACCTTC.

This chain uses TRBV30 with TRBJ2-7; tentative D call: TRBD2 (5 bases). The CDR3 extends over 13 amino acids. V lost 5 bases and J 1 base, leaving 12 bases between the germline ends. Per germline, CDR1 GTSNPN and CDR2 SVGIG (reference sequence). The CDR3 DNA sequence: TGTGCCTGGGGTACCGGCGGGTCCTACGAGCAGTACTTC. It specifies CAWGTGGSYEQYF.

The chain links TRBV18 to TRBJ1-5, with D perhaps matching TRBD1 (5 bases). This CDR3 has 16 amino acids. Trimming took 3 bases from V and 6 from J, leaving 18 bases between them. The germline CDR1 and CDR2 sequences are KGHSH and LQKENI. The CDR3 reads CASSPMKGTTGQPQHF. The CDR3 DNA sequence: TGTGCCAGCTCACCGATGAAGGGCACCACAGGTCAGCCCCAGCATTTT.

The rearrangement uses TRBV5-1 and TRBJ1-6; 8 bases line up with TRBD1. Germline CDR1 and CDR2: SGHRS and YFSETQ. The CDR3 covers 15 residues. V gave up 1 base and J gave up 8 bases; unmatched junction bases: 5. The CDR3 spells CASSLLGTGDSPLHF. The CDR3 DNA is TGCGCCAGCAGCTTGCTCGGGACAGGAGATTCACCCCTCCACTTT.

This chain connects TRBV2 to TRBJ2-1, with D perhaps TRBD1 or TRBD2 (5 bases each). Germline CDR1 is SNHLY and CDR2 is FYNNEI. V lost 6 bases, J lost 0 bases, and 24 bases lay in between. The CDR3 is 19 residues long. The CDR3 DNA reads as TGTGCCAGCAGGGCTGGGACCACCTACCAAGCTGTCTCCTACAATGAGCAGTTCTTC. Translated, it gives CASRAGTTYQAVSYNEQFF.

This clone came up a few times. Other nucleotide sequences from this sample produce the same CDR3. The genes are TRBV7-9 and TRBJ2-7, with 14 bases identical to TRBD2. CDR1 and CDR2 from the germline V gene are SEHNR and FQNEAQ (reference sequence). This CDR3 contains 19 residues. V dropped 2 bases and J dropped 2; count of bases not matched to a gene: 11. The CDR3 sequence: CASSLTQGTSGRGTYEQYF. The DNA for the CDR3 is TGTGCCAGCAGCTTAACACAGGGGACTAGCGGGAGAGGTACCTACGAGCAGTACTTC.

By its share, this clone is medium-sized. The chain uses TRBV11-2 and TRBJ2-7, with D hard to call. Germline assignment: CDR1 SGHAT and CDR2 FQNNGV. The CDR3 runs 13 residues. V dropped 1 base and J dropped 5 bases, with 9 bases sitting between them. CDR3: CASSLGGFDEQYF. DNA for the CDR3: TGTGCCAGCAGCTTAGGGGGTTTCGACGAGCAGTACTTC.

This chain joins TRBV7-2 and TRBJ2-7, with D unresolved. This CDR3 region has 11 residues. CDR1 SGHTA and CDR2 FQGNSA come from the germline V gene. V was shortened by 1 base and J by 5 bases, with 3 bases between the two germline ends. CDR3 sequence (DNA): TGTGCCAGCAGCTTAGAGAACGAGCAGTACTTC. Its translation: CASSLENEQYF.

This clone was seen a few times. This rearrangement joins TRBV19 to TRBJ1-1; TRBD1 aligns across 7 bases. In germline, CDR1 is LNHDA, CDR2 SQIVND (reference sequence). Unmatched junction bases numbered 11, after V lost 6 bases and J lost 1 base. The CDR3 has 16 residues. CDR3 nucleotides: TGTGCCAGTAGGGCCAGGGGGACCATTGGGAACACTGAAGCTTTCTTT. This encodes CASRARGTIGNTEAFF.

The chain is built from TRBV7-9 and TRBJ2-5; 11 bases line up with TRBD1. Germline V gives CDR1 SEHNR, CDR2 FQNEAQ (reference sequence). V trimming: 5 bases; J trimming: 5 bases; junction bases outside the gene matches: 7. This CDR3 region has 15 residues. CDR3 sequence: CASSRSGTGGETQYF. CDR3 DNA sequence: TGTGCCAGCAGCAGATCCGGGACAGGGGGGGAGACCCAGTACTTC.

This chain joins TRBV27 and TRBJ2-7; 16 bases agree with TRBD2. The germline CDR1 and CDR2 sequences are MNHEY and SMNVEV (reference sequence). The CDR3 spans 15 residues. V lost 6 bases to trimming and J lost 7 bases; unmatched junction nucleotides: 6. The CDR3 nucleotides read TGTGCCAGCAGGGGACTAGCGGGAGGGCCGGAGGAGCAGTACTTC. Protein product: CASRGLAGGPEEQYF.

The chain couples TRBV6-1 to TRBJ1-3, with D hard to call. Trimming pared 10 bases from V and 4 bases from J, leaving 11 bases between. CDR3 length: 12 residues. The germline CDR1 and CDR2 sequences are MNHNS and SASEGT. CDR3 DNA: TGTGCCACCACCCCCGGGGGAAACACCATATATTTT. Encoded protein: CATTPGGNTIYF.

The chain couples TRBV7-2 to TRBJ2-5, with TRBD2 matching 9 bases. The V gene end was trimmed by 6 bases and the J gene end by 2 bases; junction bases not matched to a gene: 4. There are 14 residues in the CDR3. CDR1 and CDR2 from the germline V gene are SGHTA and FQGNSA. The CDR3, as DNA: TGTGCCAGCAGACTGAGCGGGGGGCAAGAGACCCAGTACTTC. Translation: CASRLSGGQETQYF.